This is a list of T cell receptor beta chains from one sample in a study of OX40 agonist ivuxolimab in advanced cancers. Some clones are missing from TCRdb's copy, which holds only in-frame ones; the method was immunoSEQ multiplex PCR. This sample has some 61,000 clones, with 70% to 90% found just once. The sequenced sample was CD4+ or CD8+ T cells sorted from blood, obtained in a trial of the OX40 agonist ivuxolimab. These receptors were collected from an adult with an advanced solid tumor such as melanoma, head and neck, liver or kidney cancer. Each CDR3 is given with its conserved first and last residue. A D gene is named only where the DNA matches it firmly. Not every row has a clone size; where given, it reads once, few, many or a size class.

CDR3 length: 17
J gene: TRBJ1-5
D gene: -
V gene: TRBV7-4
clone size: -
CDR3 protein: CASSLGTMPFSNQPQHF
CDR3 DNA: TGTGCCAGCAGCTTAGGGACAATGCCATTTAGCAATCAGCCCCAGCATTTT

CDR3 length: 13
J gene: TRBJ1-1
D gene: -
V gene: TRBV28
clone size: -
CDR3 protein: CASSSYRDSEAFF
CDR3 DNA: TGTGCCAGCAGCTCCTACAGGGACTCTGAAGCTTTCTTT

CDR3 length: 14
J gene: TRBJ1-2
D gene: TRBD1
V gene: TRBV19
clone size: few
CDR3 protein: CASIRTGAFYGYTF
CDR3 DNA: TGTGCCAGTATCCGGACAGGGGCTTTCTATGGCTACACCTTC

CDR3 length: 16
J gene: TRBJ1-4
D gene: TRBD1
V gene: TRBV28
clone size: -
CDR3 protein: CASSTTGGLFNEKLFF
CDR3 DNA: TGTGCCAGCAGTACGACAGGGGGCCTTTTCAATGAAAAACTGTTTTTT

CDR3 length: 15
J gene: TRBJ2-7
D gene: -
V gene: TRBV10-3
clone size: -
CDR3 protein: CAISESDTPRDEQYF
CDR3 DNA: TGTGCCATCAGTGAATCCGACACCCCCCGCGACGAGCAGTACTTC

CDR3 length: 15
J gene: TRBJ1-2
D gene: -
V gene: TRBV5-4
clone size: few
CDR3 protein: CASSLGAGNRYGYTF
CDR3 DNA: TGTGCCAGCAGCTTGGGAGCGGGTAATCGCTATGGCTACACCTTC

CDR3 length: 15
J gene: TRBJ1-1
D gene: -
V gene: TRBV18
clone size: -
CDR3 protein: CASSRYRAENTEAFF
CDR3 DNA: TGTGCCAGCTCGAGGTACAGGGCGGAGAACACTGAAGCTTTCTTT

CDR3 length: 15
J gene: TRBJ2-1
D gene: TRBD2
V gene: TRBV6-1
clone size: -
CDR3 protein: CASSTGTSAGDEQFF
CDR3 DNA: TGTGCCAGCAGTACCGGGACTAGTGCTGGAGATGAGCAGTTCTTC

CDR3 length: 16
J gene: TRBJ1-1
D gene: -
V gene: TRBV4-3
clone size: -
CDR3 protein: CASSQDLGAGGTEAFF
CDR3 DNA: TGCGCCAGCAGCCAAGATCTCGGAGCGGGGGGGACTGAAGCTTTCTTT

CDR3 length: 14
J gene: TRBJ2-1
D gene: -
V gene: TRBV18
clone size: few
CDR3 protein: CASSPRVGGNEQFF
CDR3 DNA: TGTGCCAGCTCACCCAGAGTTGGGGGGAATGAGCAGTTCTTC

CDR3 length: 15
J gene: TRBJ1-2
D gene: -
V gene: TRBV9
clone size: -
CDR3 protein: CASSVADGYAYGYTF
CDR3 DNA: TGTGCCAGCAGCGTAGCTGATGGGTACGCCTATGGCTACACCTTC

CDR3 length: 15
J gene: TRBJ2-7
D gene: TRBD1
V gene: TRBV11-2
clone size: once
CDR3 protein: CASSQGQGGYYEQYF
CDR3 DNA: TGTGCCAGCAGCCAGGGACAGGGGGGCTACTACGAGCAGTACTTC

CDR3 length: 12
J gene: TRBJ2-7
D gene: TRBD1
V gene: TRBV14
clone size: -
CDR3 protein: CASSQQQGLQYF
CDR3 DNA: TGTGCCAGCAGCCAGCAACAGGGGCTACAGTACTTC

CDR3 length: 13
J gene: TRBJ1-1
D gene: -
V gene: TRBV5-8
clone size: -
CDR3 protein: CASSLGLNTEAFF
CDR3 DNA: TGTGCCAGCAGCTTGGGCTTGAACACTGAAGCTTTCTTT

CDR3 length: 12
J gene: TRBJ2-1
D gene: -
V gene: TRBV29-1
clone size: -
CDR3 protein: CSVEPRQGEQFF
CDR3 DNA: TGCAGCGTTGAACCCAGACAAGGTGAGCAGTTCTTC

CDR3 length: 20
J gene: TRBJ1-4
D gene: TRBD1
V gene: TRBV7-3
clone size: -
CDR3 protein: CASSQWIRQGVGDTNEKLFF
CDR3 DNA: TGTGCCAGCAGCCAATGGATCCGACAGGGGGTGGGTGATACTAATGAAAAACTGTTTTTT

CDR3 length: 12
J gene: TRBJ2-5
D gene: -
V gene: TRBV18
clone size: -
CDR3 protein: CASSPIQETQYF
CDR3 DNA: TGTGCCAGCTCACCAATCCAAGAGACCCAGTACTTC

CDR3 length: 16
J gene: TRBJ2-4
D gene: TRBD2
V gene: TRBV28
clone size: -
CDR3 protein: CASSPLAGASKNIQYF
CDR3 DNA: TGTGCCAGCAGTCCGCTAGCGGGAGCCAGCAAAAACATTCAGTACTTC

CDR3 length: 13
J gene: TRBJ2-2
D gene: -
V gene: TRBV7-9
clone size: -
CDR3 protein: CASSLDRAGELFF
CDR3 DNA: TGTGCCAGCAGCTTAGACAGGGCCGGGGAGCTGTTTTTT

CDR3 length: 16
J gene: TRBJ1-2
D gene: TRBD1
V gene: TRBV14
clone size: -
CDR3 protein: CASSQVPTGVLHGYTF
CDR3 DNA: TGTGCCAGCAGCCAAGTACCTACAGGGGTACTCCATGGCTACACCTTC

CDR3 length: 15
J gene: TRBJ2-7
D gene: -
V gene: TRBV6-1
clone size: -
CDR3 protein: CASSAVPGTTYEQYF
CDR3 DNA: TGTGCCAGCAGTGCTGTCCCCGGGACAACTTACGAGCAGTACTTC

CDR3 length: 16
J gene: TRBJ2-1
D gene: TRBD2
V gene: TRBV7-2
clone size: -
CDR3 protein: CASSLAVTSGHNEQFF
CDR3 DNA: TGTGCCAGCAGCTTAGCCGTGACTAGCGGTCACAATGAGCAGTTCTTC

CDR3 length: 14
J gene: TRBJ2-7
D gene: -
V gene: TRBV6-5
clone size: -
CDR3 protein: CASSYSRNTYEQYF
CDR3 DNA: TGTGCCAGCAGTTACTCTAGGAACACCTACGAGCAGTACTTC

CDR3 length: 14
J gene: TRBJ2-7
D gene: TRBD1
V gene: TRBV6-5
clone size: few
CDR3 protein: CASSRGQGVNEQYF
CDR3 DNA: TGTGCCAGCAGTCGAGGACAGGGTGTTAACGAGCAGTACTTC

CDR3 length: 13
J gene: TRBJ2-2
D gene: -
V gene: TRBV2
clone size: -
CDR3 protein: CASSRRSGGELFF
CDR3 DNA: TGTGCCAGCAGTCGGCGATCGGGGGGGGAGCTGTTTTTT

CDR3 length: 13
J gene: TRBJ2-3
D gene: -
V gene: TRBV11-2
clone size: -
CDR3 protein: CASSSRTEDTQYF
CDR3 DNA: TGTGCCAGCAGCTCCCGGACAGAAGATACGCAGTATTTT

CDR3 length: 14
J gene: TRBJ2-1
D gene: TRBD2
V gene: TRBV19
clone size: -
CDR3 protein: CASRTSGRNNEQFF
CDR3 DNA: TGTGCCAGTAGAACTAGCGGGAGGAACAATGAGCAGTTCTTC

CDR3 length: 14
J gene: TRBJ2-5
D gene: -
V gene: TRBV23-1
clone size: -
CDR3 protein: CARSLWGCGETQYF
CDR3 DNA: TGCGCCAGAAGCCTGTGGGGTTGTGGAGAGACCCAGTACTTC